This paragraph reports one T cell receptor (beta chain). Methods used by the authors: Reference gene primer amplification gave nucleated cell count estimates. Assay used: immunoSEQ multiplex PCR; TCRdb lists only in-frame clones, some missing. That table furnishes V, J and clone size, whereas the DNA furnished D and trimming. The sample consists of roughly 500,000 clones, 70% to 90% of them appearing once. The sample comes from a study of blood T cell repertoires in COVID-19. Study-wide context: The United States, Italy and Spain provided the acute and convalescent COVID-19 samples. T cells, B-cell-depleted T cells, or PBMCs provided the cDNA or gDNA that served as material.

Germline-derived CDR1 and CDR2 are SGHTS and YDEGEE. The ends were cut back, 4 bases at V and 4 bases at J, with 9 bases in the middle. The length of the CDR3 is 12 residues. Input material: peripheral blood. The chain recombines TRBV5-8 with TRBJ2-7; D gene ambiguous. The clonotype originates from a human donor in a cohort sampled during active COVID-19. The CDR3 reads CASSLLLYEQYF. As DNA, the CDR3 is TGTGCCAGCAGCCTCCTCTTGTACGAGCAGTACTTC. Complete variable domain (other parts from reference TRBV5-8 and TRBJ2-7): EAGVTQSPTHLIKTRGQQATLRCSPISGHTSVYWYQQALGLGLQFLLWYDEGEERNRGNFPPRFSGRQFPNYSSELNVNALELEDSALYLCASSLLLYEQYFGPGTRLTVT.